Only one count was recorded for the clone carrying this T cell receptor beta chain. What it recognizes is unknown. The entry originates in a study of CD8 T cells in Susac syndrome. The study sequenced TCR beta in blood CD8+ and CD4+ T cells. The diagnostic criteria for definite or probable disease, as recently defined, were met by the patients with Susac syndrome. A quantity of about 0.5 to 1 ug RNA underwent reverse transcription using random hexamers. The amplification used immunoSEQ multiplex PCR on TCR beta CDR3; it spanned 54 Vbeta and 13 Jbeta. TCRdb re-derived calls from the immunoSEQ multiplex PCR reads in MiXCR, one entry per CDR3 protein. Among some 200,000 distinct CDR3 sequences listed, 95% were seen once. The study's findings and limits: Within total CD8+ repertoires, sixteen Susac-specific public clones were found, and within CD8+ TEMRA repertoires, about five.

The clonotype originates from a human donor with Susac syndrome. The sample consisted of CD8+ T cells from PBMCs.

CDR3 sequence (DNA): TGTGCCAGCAGCCCATCCGGGAGGGTCGGGGAGCTGTTTTTT. It translates to CASSPSGRVGELFF. The chain has TRBV7-3 and TRBJ2-2; TRBD2 aligns across 8 bases. The V segment lost 5 bases and the J segment 7 bases; nucleotides outside the gene matches: 6. The CDR3 extends over 14 amino acids. CDR1 is SGHTA, CDR2 FQGTGA, per germline. The entire variable domain, with the rest obtained from reference TRBV7-3 and TRBJ2-2, is as follows: GAGVSQTPSNKVTEKGKYVELRCDPISGHTALYWYRQSLGQGPEFLIYFQGTGAADDSGLPNDRFFAVRPEGSVSTLKIQRTERGDSAVYLCASSPSGRVGELFFGEGSRLTVL.